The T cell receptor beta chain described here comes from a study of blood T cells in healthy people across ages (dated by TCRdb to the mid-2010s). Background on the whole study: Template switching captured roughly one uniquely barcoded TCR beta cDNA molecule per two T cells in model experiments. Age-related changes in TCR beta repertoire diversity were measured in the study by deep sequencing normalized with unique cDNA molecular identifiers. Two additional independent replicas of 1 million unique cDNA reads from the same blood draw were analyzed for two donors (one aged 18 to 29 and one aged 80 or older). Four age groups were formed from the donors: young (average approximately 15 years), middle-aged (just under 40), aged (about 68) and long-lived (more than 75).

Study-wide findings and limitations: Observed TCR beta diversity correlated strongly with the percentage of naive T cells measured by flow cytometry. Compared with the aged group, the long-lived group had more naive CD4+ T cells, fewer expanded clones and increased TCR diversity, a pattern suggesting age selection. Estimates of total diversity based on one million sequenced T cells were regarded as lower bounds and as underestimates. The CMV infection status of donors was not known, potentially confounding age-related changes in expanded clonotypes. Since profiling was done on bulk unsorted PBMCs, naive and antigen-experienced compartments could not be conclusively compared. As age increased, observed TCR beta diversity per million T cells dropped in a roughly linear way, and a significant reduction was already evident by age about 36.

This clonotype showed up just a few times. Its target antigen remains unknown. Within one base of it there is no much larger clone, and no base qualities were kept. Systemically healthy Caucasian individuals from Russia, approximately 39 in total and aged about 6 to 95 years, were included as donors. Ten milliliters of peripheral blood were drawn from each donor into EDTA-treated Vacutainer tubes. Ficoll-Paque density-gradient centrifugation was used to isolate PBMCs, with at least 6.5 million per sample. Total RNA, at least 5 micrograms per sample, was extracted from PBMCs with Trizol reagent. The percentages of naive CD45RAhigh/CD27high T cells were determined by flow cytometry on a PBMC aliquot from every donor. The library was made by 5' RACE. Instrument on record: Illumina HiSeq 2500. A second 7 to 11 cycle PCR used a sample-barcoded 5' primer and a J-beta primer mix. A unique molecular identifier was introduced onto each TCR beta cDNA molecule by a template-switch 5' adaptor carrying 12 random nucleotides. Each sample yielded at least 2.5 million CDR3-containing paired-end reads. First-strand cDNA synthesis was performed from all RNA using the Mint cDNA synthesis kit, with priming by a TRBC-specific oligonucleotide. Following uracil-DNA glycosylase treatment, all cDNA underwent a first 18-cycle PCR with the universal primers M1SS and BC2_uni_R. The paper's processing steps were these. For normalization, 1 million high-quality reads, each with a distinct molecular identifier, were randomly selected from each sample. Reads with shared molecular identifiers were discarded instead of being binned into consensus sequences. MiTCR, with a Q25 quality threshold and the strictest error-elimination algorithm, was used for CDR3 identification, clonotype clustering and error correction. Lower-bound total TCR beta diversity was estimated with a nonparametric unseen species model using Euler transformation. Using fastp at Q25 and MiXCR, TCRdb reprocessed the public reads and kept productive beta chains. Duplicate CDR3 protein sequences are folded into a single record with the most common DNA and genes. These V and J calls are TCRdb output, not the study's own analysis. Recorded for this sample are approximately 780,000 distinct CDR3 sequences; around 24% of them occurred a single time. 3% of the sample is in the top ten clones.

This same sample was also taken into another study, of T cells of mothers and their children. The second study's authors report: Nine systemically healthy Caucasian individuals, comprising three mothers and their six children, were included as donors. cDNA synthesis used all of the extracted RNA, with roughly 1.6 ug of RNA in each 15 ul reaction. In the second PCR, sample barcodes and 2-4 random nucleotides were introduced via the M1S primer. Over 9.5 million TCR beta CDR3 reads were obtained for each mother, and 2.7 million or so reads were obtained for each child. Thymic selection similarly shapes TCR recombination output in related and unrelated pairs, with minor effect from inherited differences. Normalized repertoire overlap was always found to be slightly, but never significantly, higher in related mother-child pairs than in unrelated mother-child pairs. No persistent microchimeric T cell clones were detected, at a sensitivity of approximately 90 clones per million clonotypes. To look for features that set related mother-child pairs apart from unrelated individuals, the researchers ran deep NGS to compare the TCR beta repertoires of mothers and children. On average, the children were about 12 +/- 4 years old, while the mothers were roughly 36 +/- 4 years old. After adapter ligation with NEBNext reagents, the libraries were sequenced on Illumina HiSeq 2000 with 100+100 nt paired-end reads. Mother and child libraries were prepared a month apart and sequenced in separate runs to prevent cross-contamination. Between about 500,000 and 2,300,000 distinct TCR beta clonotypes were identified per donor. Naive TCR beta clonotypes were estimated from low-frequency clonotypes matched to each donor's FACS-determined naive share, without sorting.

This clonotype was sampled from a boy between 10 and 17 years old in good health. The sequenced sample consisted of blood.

The DNA sequence is given as TGTGCCATCAGTGAGGGGGAAGGACTCTCTGGAAACACCATATATTTT. It translates to CAISEGEGLSGNTIYF. This receptor chain uses TRBV10-3 and TRBJ1-3; the D gene cannot be named for sure. Measured from the cysteine to the phenylalanine, the CDR3 is 16 residues long. Here the CDR3 DNA is all that survives: 48 bases in frame from base 1. The germline V gene yields ENHRY for CDR1 and SYGVKD for CDR2. V is reduced by 2 bases and J by 0 bases, leaving a spacing of 11 bases between them.